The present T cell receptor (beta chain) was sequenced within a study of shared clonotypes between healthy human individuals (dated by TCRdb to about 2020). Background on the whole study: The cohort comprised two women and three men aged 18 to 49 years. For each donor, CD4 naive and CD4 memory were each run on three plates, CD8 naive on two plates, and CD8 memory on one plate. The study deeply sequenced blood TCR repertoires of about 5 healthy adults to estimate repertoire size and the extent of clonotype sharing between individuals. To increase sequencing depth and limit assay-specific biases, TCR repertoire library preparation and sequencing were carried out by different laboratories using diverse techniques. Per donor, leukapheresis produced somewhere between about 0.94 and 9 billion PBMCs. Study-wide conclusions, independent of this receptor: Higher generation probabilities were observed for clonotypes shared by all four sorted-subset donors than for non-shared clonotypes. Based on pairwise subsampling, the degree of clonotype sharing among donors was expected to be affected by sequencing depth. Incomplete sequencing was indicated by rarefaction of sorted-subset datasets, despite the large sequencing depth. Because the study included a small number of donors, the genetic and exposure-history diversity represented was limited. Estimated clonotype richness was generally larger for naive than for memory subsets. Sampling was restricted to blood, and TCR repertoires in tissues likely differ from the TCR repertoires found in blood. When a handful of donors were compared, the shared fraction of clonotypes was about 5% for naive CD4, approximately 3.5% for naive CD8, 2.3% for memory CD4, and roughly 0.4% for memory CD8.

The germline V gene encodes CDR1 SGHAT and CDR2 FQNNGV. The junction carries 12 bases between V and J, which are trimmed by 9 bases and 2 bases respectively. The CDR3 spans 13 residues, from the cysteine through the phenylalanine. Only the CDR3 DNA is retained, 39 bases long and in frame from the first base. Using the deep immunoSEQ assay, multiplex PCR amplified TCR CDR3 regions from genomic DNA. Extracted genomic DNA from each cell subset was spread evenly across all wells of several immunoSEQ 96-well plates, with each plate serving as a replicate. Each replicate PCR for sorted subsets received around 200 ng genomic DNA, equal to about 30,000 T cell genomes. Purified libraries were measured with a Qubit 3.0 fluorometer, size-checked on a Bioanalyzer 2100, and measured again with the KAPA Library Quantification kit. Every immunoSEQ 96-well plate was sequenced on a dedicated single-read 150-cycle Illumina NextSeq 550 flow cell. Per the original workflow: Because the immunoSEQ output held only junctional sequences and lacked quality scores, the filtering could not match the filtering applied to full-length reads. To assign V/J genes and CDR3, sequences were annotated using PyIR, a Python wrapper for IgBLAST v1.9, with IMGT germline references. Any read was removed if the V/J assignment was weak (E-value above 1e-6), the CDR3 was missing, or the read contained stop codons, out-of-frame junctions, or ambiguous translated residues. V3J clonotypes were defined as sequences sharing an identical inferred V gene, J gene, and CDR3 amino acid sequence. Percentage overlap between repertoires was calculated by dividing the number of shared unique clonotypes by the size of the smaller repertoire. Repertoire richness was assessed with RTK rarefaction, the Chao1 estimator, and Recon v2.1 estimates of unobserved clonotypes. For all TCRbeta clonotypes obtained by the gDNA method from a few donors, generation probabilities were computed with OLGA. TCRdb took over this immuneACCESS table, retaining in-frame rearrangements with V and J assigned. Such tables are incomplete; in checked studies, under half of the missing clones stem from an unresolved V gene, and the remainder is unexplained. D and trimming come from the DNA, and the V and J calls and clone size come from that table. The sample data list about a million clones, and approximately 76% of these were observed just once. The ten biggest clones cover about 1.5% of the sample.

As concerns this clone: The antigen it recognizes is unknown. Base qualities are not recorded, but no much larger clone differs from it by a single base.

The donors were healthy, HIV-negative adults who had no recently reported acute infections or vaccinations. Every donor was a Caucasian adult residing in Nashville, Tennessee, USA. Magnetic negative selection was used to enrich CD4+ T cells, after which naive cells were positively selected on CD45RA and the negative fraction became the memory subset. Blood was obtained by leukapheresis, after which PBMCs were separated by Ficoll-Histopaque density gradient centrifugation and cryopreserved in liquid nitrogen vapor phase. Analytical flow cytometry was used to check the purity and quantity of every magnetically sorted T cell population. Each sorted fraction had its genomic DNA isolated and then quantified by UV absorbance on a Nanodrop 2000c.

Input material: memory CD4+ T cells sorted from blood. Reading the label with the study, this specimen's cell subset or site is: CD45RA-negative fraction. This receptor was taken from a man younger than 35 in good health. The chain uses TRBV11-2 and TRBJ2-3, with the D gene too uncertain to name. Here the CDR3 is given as CASKAASTDTQYF. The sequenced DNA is TGTGCCAGTAAGGCGGCATCCACAGATACGCAGTATTTT.